Each of the 23 T cell receptor beta chains below was sequenced from the same sample in a study of T cell repertoires in ileal Crohn's disease. TCRdb keeps only in-frame clones here, not all; method: immunoSEQ multiplex PCR. Here the sample spans 30,000 to 35,000 clones, about four fifths being singletons. The sequenced material came from ileal tissue. These receptor sequences come from an adult with Crohn's disease.

The chain employs TRBV19 and TRBJ1-1, with D possibly being TRBD1 (6 bases). The CDR3 sequence is 15 residues long. Trimming shortened V by 3 bases and J by 3 bases, and 14 bases separated the two germline ends. Germline loops: CDR1 LNHDA, CDR2 SQIVND (reference sequence). The CDR3 is CASSILGGVDTEAFF. The DNA for the CDR3 is TGTGCCAGTAGTATCCTAGGGGGAGTCGACACTGAAGCTTTCTTT.

This clone was found once. The chain recombines TRBV5-1 with TRBJ2-3; 8 bases line up with TRBD1. The CDR3 length is 15 residues. The germline gives CDR1 SGHRS, CDR2 YFSETQ. Trimming cost V 0 bases and J 2 bases; bases outside gene matches: 2. For the CDR3, the DNA is TGCGCCAGCAGCTTGGGACAGGGGTCCACAGATACGCAGTATTTT. It translates to CASSLGQGSTDTQYF.

The chain has TRBV7-2 and TRBJ2-5; D is perhaps TRBD2 (5 bases). Trimming removed 2 bases from V and 7 bases from J, with 11 bases in between. Per germline, CDR1 SGHTA and CDR2 FQGNSA. The CDR3 length is 13 residues. The DNA for the CDR3 is TGTGCCAGCAGCTTAACGGACTGGTCGACCCAGTACTTC. Residues: CASSLTDWSTQYF.

This sequence joins TRBV7-9 and TRBJ2-1; D is perhaps TRBD2 (5 bases). CDR3 length equals 11 residues. Germline loops: CDR1 SEHNR, CDR2 FQNEAQ (reference sequence). V was cut by 6 bases and J by 9 bases, with 9 bases left in between. CDR3 in DNA: TGTGCCAGCAGTCTCAGCGGTGAGCAGTTCTTC. This translates into CASSLSGEQFF.

The chain has TRBV5-4 and TRBJ2-7; 9 bases fit TRBD1. CDR3 length equals 16 residues. With 4 bases clipped from V and 2 bases from J, the junction kept 10 bases outside the gene matches. Germline-derived CDR1 and CDR2 are SGHNT and YYREEE (reference sequence). CDR3 in DNA: TGTGCCAGCAGCCCTGCAGGGACAGGGTTTGCCTACGAGCAGTACTTC. Translating gives CASSPAGTGFAYEQYF.

V usage is TRBV19 and J usage is TRBJ2-7; 10 positions agree with TRBD2. The length of the CDR3 is 14 residues. The germline gives CDR1 LNHDA, CDR2 SQIVND (reference sequence). J was trimmed by 2 bases and V by 6 bases; bases with no gene match: 4. The CDR3 is CASSRTSGTYEQYF. In DNA, the CDR3 is TGTGCCAGTAGCCGGACTAGCGGTACCTACGAGCAGTACTTC.

The genes are TRBV5-6 and TRBJ1-1; TRBD1 might be the D (6 bases). Germline V lookup: CDR1 SGHDT, CDR2 YYEEEE. The CDR3 extends over 15 amino acids. Trimming left V 1 base short and J 1 base short, with 11 bases between. The CDR3 loop is CASSLYRVKNTEAFF. The DNA for the CDR3 is TGTGCCAGCAGCTTGTACAGGGTAAAGAACACTGAAGCTTTCTTT.

The rearrangement links TRBV30 to TRBJ1-2; 9 nucleotides match TRBD1. This CDR3 comprises 12 residues. Germline V gene sequence: CDR1 GTSNPN, CDR2 SVGIG (reference sequence). V lost 4 bases to trimming and J lost 6 bases; unmatched junction nucleotides: 3. CDR3 residues: CAWIRDRDGYTF. DNA of the CDR3: TGTGCCTGGATCCGGGACAGGGATGGCTACACCTTC.

Comments on this clone: The same CDR3 is also encoded by other DNA sequences in this sample. This chain links TRBV5-4 with TRBJ2-2; 9 nucleotides match TRBD1. Trimming cost V 0 bases and J 4 bases; bases outside gene matches: 1. The CDR3 runs to 15 residues. Germline loops: CDR1 SGHNT, CDR2 YYREEE (reference sequence). In DNA, the CDR3 is TGTGCCAGCAGCTTGGACAGGGGGCGCACCGGGGAGCTGTTTTTT. Residues: CASSLDRGRTGELFF. Together with reference TRBV5-4 and TRBJ2-2, the CDR3 gives the full variable domain: ETGVTQSPTHLIKTRGQQVTLRCSSQSGHNTVSWYQQALGQGPQFIFQYYREEENGRGNFPPRFSGLQFPNYSSELNVNALELDDSALYLCASSLDRGRTGELFFGEGSRLTVL.

This chain connects TRBV10-3 to TRBJ2-5; D not resolved. This CDR3 is built from 14 residues. Germline lookup yields CDR1 ENHRY and CDR2 SYGVKD. V was cut by 0 bases and J by 5 bases, with 10 bases left in between. Here the CDR3 DNA reads TGTGCCATCAGTGAGTCGAGCCTGATGGAGACCCAGTACTTC. Amino acid sequence: CAISESSLMETQYF.

The chain has TRBV5-4 and TRBJ2-1; TRBD2 matches at 9 bases. CDR3 length: 17 amino acids. Looked up from germline, CDR1 is SGHNT and CDR2 is YYREEE (reference sequence). J lost 5 bases, V lost 0 bases, and 9 bases had no gene match. The CDR3 is CASSLALEREAHNEQFF. The CDR3 DNA sequence: TGTGCCAGCAGCTTGGCCCTCGAGCGGGAGGCCCACAATGAGCAGTTCTTC.

The gene calls are TRBV19 and TRBJ2-7; D uncertain. Trimming removed 11 bases from V and 3 bases from J, with 11 bases in between. Germline-derived CDR1 and CDR2 are LNHDA and SQIVND (reference sequence). The CDR3 consists of 11 residues. CDR3 DNA: TGTGCCTCCTCGTTTAACTACGAGCAGTACTTC. Amino acid sequence: CASSFNYEQYF.

This clone was counted once. The rearrangement uses TRBV4-2 and TRBJ1-6; 8 bases fit TRBD1. The CDR3 loop spans 20 amino acids. CDR1 LGHNA and CDR2 YNFKEQ come from the germline V gene. The V gene end was trimmed by 0 bases and the J gene end by 1 base; junction bases not matched to a gene: 11. The DNA of the CDR3 is TGTGCCAGCAGCCAAGACTTCCGGACAGGGATCGCGTCCTATAATTCACCCCTCCACTTT. Translation: CASSQDFRTGIASYNSPLHF.

The rearrangement joins TRBV7-3 to TRBJ2-2; D unresolved. The CDR3 has 12 amino acids. The V gene lost 5 bases and the J gene lost 6 bases, with 7 bases spanning the gap. Germline CDR1 is SGHTA and CDR2 is FQGTGA. The CDR3 sequence is CASSTVSGELFF. The CDR3 DNA follows: TGTGCCAGCAGCACAGTTTCCGGGGAGCTGTTTTTT.

This clone has a handful of counts. V usage is TRBV19 and J usage is TRBJ1-2, with D possibly matching TRBD1 (5 bases). The germline gives CDR1 LNHDA, CDR2 SQIVND (reference sequence). This CDR3 is built from 16 residues. V was shortened by 5 bases and J by 4 bases, with 20 bases between the two germline ends. CDR3 DNA sequence: TGTGCCAGTAGTTTATCCTTTCCAGGGAACCTCTATGGCTACACCTTC. It yields the protein CASSLSFPGNLYGYTF.

This chain connects TRBV9 to TRBJ2-3; the match to TRBD2 covers 8 bases. Losses at the gene ends were 2 bases for V and 10 bases for J; bases not matched to a gene: 9. Germline loops: CDR1 SGDLS, CDR2 YYNGEE. This CDR3 comprises 14 residues. For the CDR3, the DNA is TGTGCCAGCAGCGTCCGGCCGGGAGGGAGGGCGCAGTATTTT. Protein: CASSVRPGGRAQYF.

The chain employs TRBV7-6 and TRBJ2-3, with a weak D call TRBD1 (6 bases). The CDR3 totals 14 residues. Trimming removed 1 base at V and 3 bases at J, with 8 bases between. Germline-derived CDR1 and CDR2 are SGHVS and FNYEAQ. CDR3 sequence reads: CASSLVGATDTQYF. CDR3 sequence (DNA): TGTGCCAGCAGCTTAGTGGGGGCGACAGATACGCAGTATTTT. Full variable domain (remainder filled in from reference TRBV7-6 and TRBJ2-3): GAGVSQSPRYKVTKRGQDVALRCDPISGHVSLYWYRQALGQGPEFLTYFNYEAQQDKSGLPNDRFSAERPEGSISTLTIQRTEQRDSAMYRCASSLVGATDTQYFGPGTRLTVL.

This clone has a single count. This sequence joins TRBV4-2 and TRBJ2-5; 8 bases map to TRBD2. CDR1 is LGHNA and CDR2 is YNFKEQ in the germline V gene. The junction had 12 bases not matched to a gene; V was cut back by 1 base and J by 5 bases. The CDR3 covers 17 residues. CDR3 loop: CASSQGPNRGGRETQYF. DNA of the CDR3: TGTGCCAGCAGCCAAGGCCCCAACCGGGGGGGCAGGGAGACCCAGTACTTC.

This rearrangement joins TRBV4-2 to TRBJ2-3; TRBD1 matches at 7 bases. The length of the CDR3 is 14 residues. Germline CDR1 LGHNA, CDR2 YNFKEQ. The ends lost 4 bases at V and 4 bases at J; junction bases unmatched: 5. The CDR3 region has the DNA TGTGCCAGCAGCCCTAGACAGGGACCAGATACGCAGTATTTT. This codes for CASSPRQGPDTQYF.

The rearrangement links TRBV18 to TRBJ1-5; 7 bases match TRBD1. Germline V gene lookup returns CDR1 KGHSH and CDR2 LQKENI. The CDR3 covers 14 residues. Germline trimming cut 4 bases from V and 2 bases from J; bases unmatched to any gene: 2. Here the CDR3 DNA reads TGTGCCAGCTCACAAGGGACAGGCAATCAGCCCCAGCATTTT. This sequence encodes CASSQGTGNQPQHF.

This clone has a single count. This rearrangement joins TRBV6-1 to TRBJ1-1; D ambiguous. The CDR3 extends over 16 amino acids. Germline V gene sequence: CDR1 MNHNS, CDR2 SASEGT. V was shortened by 1 base and J by 4 bases, with 16 bases between the two germline ends. CDR3 region: CASSEERVRLGTEAFF. In nucleotides, the CDR3 is TGTGCCAGCAGTGAAGAGAGGGTACGATTGGGCACTGAAGCTTTCTTT.

This chain connects TRBV5-1 to TRBJ2-3; TRBD2 aligns across 14 bases. CDR3 length: 16 residues. The trim removed 5 bases at V and 5 bases at J, leaving 7 bases unmatched. CDR1 SGHRS and CDR2 YFSETQ come from the germline V gene. CDR3 residues: CASRLTSGRVLDTQYF. The CDR3 region has the DNA TGCGCCAGCAGACTGACTAGCGGGAGGGTCCTAGATACGCAGTATTTT.

The gene calls are TRBV7-2 and TRBJ2-3; D not resolved. Germline CDR1 and CDR2: SGHTA and FQGNSA. The CDR3 sequence is 15 residues long. V was clipped by 2 bases and J by 1 base, with 10 bases between them. CDR3 sequence: CASSLNPRGTDTQYF. DNA of the CDR3: TGTGCCAGCAGCTTAAATCCGCGCGGCACAGATACGCAGTATTTT.